Each of the 9 T cell receptor beta chains below was sequenced from the same sample in a study of T cell responses to AZD1222 COVID-19 vaccine. Profiling relied on immunoSEQ multiplex PCR, and the TCRdb table lists in-frame clones only, not all of them. The repertoire holds 150,000 to 180,000 clones, with 90% as singletons. The specimen was peripheral blood, collected on day 0 of AZD1222 vaccination. These receptors were collected from an adult in good health.

The chain couples TRBV12-3 or TRBV12-4 to TRBJ2-2; 7 bases agree with TRBD2. The CDR3 is 12 amino acids. The J segment lost 9 bases and the V segment lost 7 bases, leaving 5 bases of the junction unmatched. This CDR3 is CASTGGVWELFF. CDR3 bases: TGTGCCAGCACTGGGGGGGTATGGGAGCTGTTTTTT.

The CDR3 sequence: CASSQGRSGELFF. CDR3 coding DNA: TGTGCCAGCAGCCAGGGAAGGTCCGGGGAGCTGTTTTTT. V is TRBV6-5 and J is TRBJ2-2; tentatively, D is TRBD1 (5 bases). With 6 bases removed from V and 6 bases from J, the gap between germline ends came to 11 bases. CDR3 length equals 13 residues. Germline CDR1 reads MNHEY; CDR2 reads SVGAGI.

The rearrangement joins TRBV10-3 to TRBJ1-1, with no clear D. Trimming removed 2 bases from V and 1 base from J, with 5 bases in between. Germline V gene data show CDR1 as ENHRY and CDR2 as SYGVKD. CDR3 length equals 13 residues. The CDR3 loop is CAISEAGNTEAFF. CDR3 coding DNA: TGTGCCATCAGTGAGGCGGGGAACACTGAAGCTTTCTTT.

V gene TRBV5-4 combines with J gene TRBJ2-3, with a possible D match to TRBD1 (5 bases). In germline, CDR1 is SGHNT, CDR2 YYREEE (reference sequence). The CDR3 runs to 15 residues. Trimming left V 0 bases short and J 3 bases short, with 11 bases between. The CDR3: CASSLGQSRTDTQYF. Here the CDR3 DNA reads TGTGCCAGCAGCTTGGGACAGTCTCGGACAGATACGCAGTATTTT. The whole variable domain, remainder taken from reference TRBV5-4 and TRBJ2-3, is ETGVTQSPTHLIKTRGQQVTLRCSSQSGHNTVSWYQQALGQGPQFIFQYYREEENGRGNFPPRFSGLQFPNYSSELNVNALELDDSALYLCASSLGQSRTDTQYFGPGTRLTVL.

This chain uses TRBV5-4 with TRBJ1-2, with D unresolved. CDR1 SGHNT and CDR2 YYREEE come from the germline V gene (reference sequence). V was clipped by 0 bases and J by 4 bases, with 10 bases between them. The CDR3 totals 14 residues. CDR3 DNA: TGTGCCAGCAGCTTGGATGGAGGCCTCTATGGCTACACCTTC. Translating gives CASSLDGGLYGYTF. Full variable domain (outside the CDR3, taken from reference TRBV5-4 and TRBJ1-2): ETGVTQSPTHLIKTRGQQVTLRCSSQSGHNTVSWYQQALGQGPQFIFQYYREEENGRGNFPPRFSGLQFPNYSSELNVNALELDDSALYLCASSLDGGLYGYTFGSGTRLTVV.

CDR3 DNA sequence: TGCGCCAGCAGCCAAGATTTTGGGGCAGGGCTTTACACAGATACGCAGTATTTT. Its protein product is CASSQDFGAGLYTDTQYF. This rearrangement joins TRBV4-3 to TRBJ2-3, with D maybe TRBD1 (5 bases). Trimming cost V 0 bases and J 2 bases, with 18 bases left between them. The CDR3 loop spans 18 amino acids. Germline lookup yields CDR1 LGHNA and CDR2 YSLEER.

The chain joins TRBV6-6 to TRBJ1-6, with 7 bases fitting TRBD1. CDR1 and CDR2 (germline): MNHNY, SVGAGI (reference sequence). V dropped 7 bases and J dropped 5; count of bases not matched to a gene: 11. This CDR3 region has 16 residues. The CDR3 here is CASTDGTAVHNSPLHF. CDR3 sequence (DNA): TGTGCCAGCACCGACGGGACAGCTGTACATAATTCACCCCTCCACTTT.

The chain links TRBV14 to TRBJ2-1, with D maybe TRBD1 (6 bases). V lost 0 bases to trimming and J lost 0 bases, with 15 bases between them. This CDR3 has 18 amino acids. Germline V gives CDR1 SGHDN, CDR2 FVKESK. The CDR3 loop is CASSQEGTRGSSYNEQFF. DNA for the CDR3: TGTGCCAGCAGCCAAGAAGGAACGAGGGGGAGCTCCTACAATGAGCAGTTCTTC.

The chain recombines TRBV10-3 with TRBJ2-7; 9 bases agree with TRBD2. Germline loops: CDR1 ENHRY, CDR2 SYGVKD. Trimming took 4 bases from V and 5 from J; bases not matched to a gene: 9. The CDR3 contains 15 residues. CDR3 region: CAISGPGLASHEQYF. CDR3 bases: TGTGCCATCAGTGGGCCGGGACTAGCTAGCCACGAGCAGTACTTC.